The rows below give T cell receptor beta chains drawn from one sample of a study of blood T cell repertoires in COVID-19. Here immunoSEQ multiplex PCR was the method, and the copy in TCRdb shows in-frame clones only, minus some. The sample holds hundreds of thousands of clones, approximately 80% seen once. Sequences were obtained from peripheral blood. The receptor set was obtained from a woman aged 40 to 50 with active or convalescent COVID-19. Each CDR3 is given with its conserved first and last residue.

>TRBV21-1|TRBJ1-2
CASREGLERTFYGYTF
>TRBV5-1|TRBJ2-7
CASSVGTGGTYEQYF
>TRBV6-1|TRBJ2-7
CASSEGAGGIYEQYF
>TRBV11-2|TRBJ1-1
CASSSVIEAFF
>TRBV11-2|TRBJ1-1
CASSVDRQGSEAFF
>TRBV6-5|TRBJ2-1
CASSPSGGSYNEQFF
>TRBV4-1|TRBJ1-4
CASSHPGGGGEKLFF
>TRBV7-3|TRBJ2-5
CASSLRLGETQYF
>TRBV5-1|TRBJ2-2
CASSPGQGPSNTGELFF
>TRBV10-3|TRBJ2-2
CAISGTTGAGELFF
>TRBV11-1|TRBJ2-1
CASSPGLGSYNEQFF
>TRBV9|TRBJ2-2
CASSPQGRLGELFF
>TRBV19|TRBJ1-2
CASSIRTGIGDYGYTF
>TRBV4-1|TRBJ1-5
CASSHPDRTLNQPQHF
>TRBV6-5|TRBJ1-5
CASIRQGDQPQHF
>TRBV28|TRBJ1-1
CASSPSWNTEAFF
>TRBV27|TRBJ1-2
CASSLTQGVDYGYTF
>TRBV3-1/TRBV3-2|TRBJ1-1
CASSLGPPLNTEAFF
>TRBV5-1|TRBJ2-5
CASSLFGRDRQETQYF
>TRBV19|TRBJ1-5
CASSYQALVQPQHF
>TRBV5-1|TRBJ1-5
CASSFDGLNQPQHF
>TRBV28|TRBJ2-2
CASSLSPITGELFF
>TRBV9|TRBJ1-1
CASSPFSLADTEAFF
>TRBV11-2|TRBJ1-2
CASSSNGGSYGYTF
>TRBV19|TRBJ1-5
CASSRQVDSNQPQHF
>TRBV13|TRBJ1-1
CASSLAGNTEAFF
>TRBV4-1|TRBJ1-5
CASSQGTGVQPQHF
>TRBV11-2|TRBJ1-5
CASSSGDRGPQHF
>TRBV10-3|TRBJ2-1
CAIRKRANRTGIYNEQFF
>TRBV5-4|TRBJ2-3
CASSPRQMWDTQYF
>TRBV10-3|TRBJ2-2
CASGGGSNTGELFF
>TRBV28|TRBJ1-5
CASSLGQGNQPQHF